The rows below give T cell receptor beta chains drawn from one sample of a study of T cell responses to AZD1222 COVID-19 vaccine. The method was immunoSEQ multiplex PCR; TCRdb's version includes in-frame clones alone and lacks a portion of them. In the table there are more than 95,000 clones, 88% of which are singletons. Material: peripheral blood, obtained on day 0 of AZD1222 vaccination. Receptor source: an adult in good health. CDR3s include the opening cysteine and the closing phenylalanine or tryptophan. A D gene is named only where the DNA matches it firmly. Not all rows give a size; the values are once, few, many and, for expanded clones, a class.

TRBD2	TRBV28	-	TRBJ2-1	CASSTRLAAYNEQFF	TGTGCCAGCAGTACCAGACTAGCGGCCTACAATGAGCAGTTCTTC
TRBD1	TRBV3-1/TRBV3-2	-	TRBJ2-7	CASSRAPGQQYEQYF	TGTGCCAGCAGCCGAGCACCGGGACAGCAGTACGAGCAGTACTTC
TRBD2	TRBV29-1	-	TRBJ2-7	CSVPTSATFSGEQYF	TGCAGCGTACCGACTAGCGCGACCTTTAGTGGGGAGCAGTACTTC
-	TRBV6-6	-	TRBJ1-2	CASSTREGILAGYTF	TGTGCCAGCAGTACCCGGGAGGGGATCTTGGCTGGCTACACCTTC
-	TRBV2	-	TRBJ1-2	CASYSGGGYTF	TGTGCCAGCTATTCTGGAGGAGGCTACACCTTC
TRBD2	TRBV5-1	-	TRBJ2-1	CASSQAGTSGYNEQFF	TGCGCCAGCAGCCAAGCCGGGACTAGCGGATACAATGAGCAGTTCTTC
TRBD2	TRBV7-8	-	TRBJ2-5	CASSTTSGQETQYF	TGTGCCAGCAGCACTACTAGCGGCCAAGAGACCCAGTACTTC
TRBD1	TRBV27	-	TRBJ2-7	CASSPGQGYEQYF	TGTGCCAGCAGTCCGGGACAGGGCTACGAGCAGTACTTC
-	TRBV28	once	TRBJ2-2	CASSPRVPGELFF	TGTGCCAGCAGCCCCAGGGTTCCCGGGGAGCTGTTTTTT
-	TRBV19	-	TRBJ1-5	CASSTDSNSNQPQHF	TGTGCCAGTAGTACAGACAGTAATAGCAATCAGCCCCAGCATTTT
TRBD2	TRBV7-2	-	TRBJ2-1	CASSLEREEMFF	TGTGCCAGCAGCTTAGAGCGGGAGGAGATGTTCTTC